Shown below are 13 T cell receptor beta chains from a single sample sequenced in a study of T cell repertoires in cytomegalovirus infection. TCRdb reprocessed the reads with MiXCR, giving one entry per CDR3 protein. The table shows approximately 250,000 distinct CDR3 sequences, with approximately 9.2% occurring only once. The sequenced sample consisted of PBMCs. The receptors shown here come from a human donor in good health (CMV status not recorded). Some clones in this sample may be carry-over from other donors' samples.

This chain links TRBV12-3 or TRBV12-4 with TRBJ1-1; weak D call: TRBD1 (6 bases). The length of the CDR3 is 15 residues. The germline V and J ends were trimmed by 6 bases and 0 bases, with 14 bases remaining between them. CDR3 amino acids: CASSSKDSLNTEAFF. The CDR3 DNA sequence: TGTGCCAGCAGCAGTAAGGACAGCTTGAACACTGAAGCTTTCTTT.

Many counts were recorded for this clonotype. J is TRBJ2-3 and V is TRBV10-3; TRBD1 agrees at 9 bases. V shed 0 bases and J 2 bases; nucleotides not matched to a gene: 6. CDR1 is ENHRY, CDR2 SYGVKD, per germline. CDR3 length: 17 residues. DNA for the CDR3: TGTGCCATCAGTGAGTCCCCACAGGGGGCAATCACAGATACGCAGTATTTT. Encoded protein: CAISESPQGAITDTQYF.

The chain joins TRBV7-3 to TRBJ2-3, with D perhaps TRBD2 (5 bases). The V end was cut by 5 bases, the J end by 4 bases, with 16 bases between. CDR1 SGHTA and CDR2 FQGTGA come from the germline V gene. This CDR3 is 15 amino acids long. The CDR3 coding sequence is TGTGCCAGCAGCGAGGGTGTTAGTAGGGCAGATACGCAGTATTTT. Translated: CASSEGVSRADTQYF.

The chain employs TRBV25-1 and TRBJ1-6; TRBD1 matches 8 bases. From germline, CDR1 is MGHDK and CDR2 SYGVNS. CDR3 size: 14 residues. Trimming at V came to 6 bases and at J to 5 bases, leaving 3 bases not matched to a gene. The CDR3 DNA is TGTGCCAGCAGCTGGGACAGGAATAATTCACCCCTCCACTTT. Translating gives CASSWDRNNSPLHF.

This clonotype has more than one count but fewer than ten. Here the CDR3 reads CASSSRTSGGDEQFF. DNA for the CDR3: TGTGCCAGCAGCTCGCGGACTAGCGGGGGGGATGAGCAGTTCTTC. V and J are TRBV7-6 and TRBJ2-1; 15 nucleotides match TRBD2. V dropped 4 bases and J dropped 8; count of bases not matched to a gene: 3. The germline V gene has CDR1 SGHVS and CDR2 FNYEAQ. The CDR3 length is 15 residues.

This sequence joins TRBV28 and TRBJ2-3; D is ambiguous. The CDR3 extends over 12 amino acids. Trimming took 2 bases from V and 6 from J, leaving 6 bases between them. CDR1 is MDHEN and CDR2 is SYDVKM in the germline V gene. CDR3 DNA sequence: TGTGCCAGCAGTTTAAAGATTGATACGCAGTATTTT. Translated, it gives CASSLKIDTQYF.

The table lists this clonotype with many counts. The V gene is TRBV28, the J gene TRBJ1-5; the D is unclear. V lost 5 bases, J lost 4 bases, and 15 bases lay in between. Germline-derived CDR1 and CDR2 are MDHEN and SYDVKM. The CDR3 runs 15 residues. This CDR3 is CASSPPERTNQPQHF. The CDR3 nucleotides are TGTGCCAGCAGTCCCCCAGAACGAACAAATCAGCCCCAGCATTTT.

This clonotype has at least ten counts. V and J are TRBV7-2 and TRBJ1-1; 7 positions match TRBD1. The CDR3 is 16 amino acids. V was pared by 5 bases and J by 4 bases, with 13 bases of the junction left unmatched. CDR1 is SGHTA and CDR2 is FQGNSA in the germline V gene. CDR3 in amino acids: CASSPQGTLSVTEAFF. CDR3 sequence (DNA): TGTGCCAGCAGCCCACAGGGGACACTTTCGGTCACTGAAGCTTTCTTT.

This clonotype has a count of ten or more. J is TRBJ1-5 and V is TRBV28, with 11 bases aligning to TRBD1. Germline V gene data show CDR1 as MDHEN and CDR2 as SYDVKM. V was pared by 4 bases and J by 6 bases, with 8 bases of the junction left unmatched. This CDR3 is built from 16 residues. The CDR3 sequence is CASSSRGQGALQPQHF. For the CDR3, the DNA is TGTGCCAGCAGTTCCCGCGGACAGGGGGCTCTTCAGCCCCAGCATTTT.

This clonotype was detected ten times or more. The chain links TRBV7-9 to TRBJ1-4; a weak D match, TRBD1 (5 bases). Germline V gene sequence: CDR1 SEHNR, CDR2 FQNEAQ (reference sequence). This CDR3 region has 15 residues. V was trimmed by 3 bases and J by 8 bases, leaving 16 bases between them. The CDR3 region is CASSLPIGAGEKLFF. DNA for the CDR3: TGTGCCAGCAGCTTGCCGATCGGGGCAGGCGAAAAACTGTTTTTT.

This clonotype was found many times. The chain has TRBV28 and TRBJ2-7; D unclear. Germline loops: CDR1 MDHEN, CDR2 SYDVKM. V lost 2 bases, J lost 8 bases, and 16 bases lay in between. This CDR3 is built from 14 residues. The CDR3 region is CASSLHTVLVKQYF. DNA of the CDR3: TGTGCCAGCAGTTTACACACCGTTTTGGTAAAGCAGTACTTC.

This clonotype appeared many times. DNA of the CDR3: TGTGCCATCAGTGCCGAGGGGGGACAAAACACCGGGGAGCTGTTTTTT. Its translation is CAISAEGGQNTGELFF. The chain uses TRBV10-3 and TRBJ2-2; D may match TRBD1 or TRBD2 (6 bases each). CDR1 ENHRY and CDR2 SYGVKD come from the germline V gene. This CDR3 has 16 amino acids. V lost 4 bases and J lost 2, with 14 bases in between.

This clonotype was detected only once. V usage is TRBV14 and J usage is TRBJ1-1; D not certain. The germline V gene encodes CDR1 SGHDN and CDR2 FVKESK. The CDR3 contains 15 residues. V was cut by 0 bases and J by 1 base, with 9 bases left in between. The CDR3 sequence: CASSQEWARNTEAFF. In nucleotides, the CDR3 is TGTGCCAGCAGCCAAGAATGGGCCCGGAACACTGAAGCTTTCTTT.